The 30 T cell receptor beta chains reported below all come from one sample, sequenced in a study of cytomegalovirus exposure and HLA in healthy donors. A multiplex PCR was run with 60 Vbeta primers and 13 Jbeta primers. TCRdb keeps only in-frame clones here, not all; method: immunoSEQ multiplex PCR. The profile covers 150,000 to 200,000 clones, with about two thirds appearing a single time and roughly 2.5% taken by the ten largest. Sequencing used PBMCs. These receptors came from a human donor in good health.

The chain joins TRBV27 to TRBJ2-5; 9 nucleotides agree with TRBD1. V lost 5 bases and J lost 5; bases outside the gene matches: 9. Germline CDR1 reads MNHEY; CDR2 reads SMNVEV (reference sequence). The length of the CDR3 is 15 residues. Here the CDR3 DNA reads TGTGCCAGCAGTCCAACACAGGGGGCCCGGGAGACCCAGTACTTC. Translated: CASSPTQGARETQYF.

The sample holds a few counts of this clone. The CDR3 DNA is TGTGCCAGCAGCTTAGACGGCTCCTACGAGCAGTACTTC. It encodes CASSLDGSYEQYF. J is TRBJ2-7 and V is TRBV7-6; D ambiguous. The CDR3 is 13 residues long. Trimming left V 1 base short and J 0 bases short, with 4 bases between. Germline CDR1 is SGHVS and CDR2 is FNYEAQ.

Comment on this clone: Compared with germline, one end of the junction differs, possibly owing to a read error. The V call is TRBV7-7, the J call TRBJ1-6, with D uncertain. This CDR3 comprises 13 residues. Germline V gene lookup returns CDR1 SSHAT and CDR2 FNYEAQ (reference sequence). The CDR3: CASSSGGNSPLHF. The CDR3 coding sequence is TGTGCTAGCAGCTCCGGCGGTAATTCACCCCTCCACTTT.

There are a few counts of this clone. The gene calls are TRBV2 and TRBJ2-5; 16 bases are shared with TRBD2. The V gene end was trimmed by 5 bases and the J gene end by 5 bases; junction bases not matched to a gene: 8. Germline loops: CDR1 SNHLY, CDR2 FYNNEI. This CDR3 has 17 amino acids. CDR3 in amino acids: CASSPGTSGGGGETQYF. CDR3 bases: TGTGCCAGCAGTCCGGGGACTAGCGGGGGGGGCGGGGAGACCCAGTACTTC.

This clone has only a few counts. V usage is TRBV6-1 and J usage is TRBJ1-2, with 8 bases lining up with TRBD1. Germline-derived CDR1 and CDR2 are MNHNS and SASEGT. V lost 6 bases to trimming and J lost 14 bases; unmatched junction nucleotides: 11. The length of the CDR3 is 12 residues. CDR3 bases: TGTGCCAGCAGCCACAGGGGGAGGGAGGAAACCTTC. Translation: CASSHRGREETF.

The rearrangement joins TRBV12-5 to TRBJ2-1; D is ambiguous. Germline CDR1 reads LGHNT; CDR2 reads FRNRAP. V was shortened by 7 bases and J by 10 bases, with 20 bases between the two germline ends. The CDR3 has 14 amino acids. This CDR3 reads CASAQTRPIREQFF. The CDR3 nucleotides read TGTGCTAGTGCCCAAACCCGCCCTATCCGAGAGCAGTTCTTC.

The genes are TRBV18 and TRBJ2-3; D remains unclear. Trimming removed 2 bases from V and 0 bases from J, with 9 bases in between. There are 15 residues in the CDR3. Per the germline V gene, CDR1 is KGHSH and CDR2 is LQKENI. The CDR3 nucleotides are TGTGCCAGCTCACCATTTCAGGCAAGCACAGATACGCAGTATTTT. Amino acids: CASSPFQASTDTQYF. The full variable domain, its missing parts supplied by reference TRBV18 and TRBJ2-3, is NAGVMQNPRHLVRRRGQEARLRCSPMKGHSHVYWYRQLPEEGLKFMVYLQKENIIDESGMPKERFSAEFPKEGPSILRIQQVVRGDSAAYFCASSPFQASTDTQYFGPGTRLTVL.

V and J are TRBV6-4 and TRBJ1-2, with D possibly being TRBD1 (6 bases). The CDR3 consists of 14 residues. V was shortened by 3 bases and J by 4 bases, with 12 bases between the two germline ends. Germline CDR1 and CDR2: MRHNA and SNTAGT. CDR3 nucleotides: TGTGCCAGCAGTGAGACAGGAGTGGGCTATGGCTACACCTTC. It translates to CASSETGVGYGYTF.

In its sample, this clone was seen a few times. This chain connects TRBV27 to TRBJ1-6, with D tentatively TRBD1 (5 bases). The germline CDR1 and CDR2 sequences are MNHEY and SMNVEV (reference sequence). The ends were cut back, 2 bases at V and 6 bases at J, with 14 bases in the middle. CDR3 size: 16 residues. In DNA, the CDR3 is TGTGCCAGCAGTTTAAATGGGGCCAGAGGTAATTCACCCCTCCACTTT. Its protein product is CASSLNGARGNSPLHF.

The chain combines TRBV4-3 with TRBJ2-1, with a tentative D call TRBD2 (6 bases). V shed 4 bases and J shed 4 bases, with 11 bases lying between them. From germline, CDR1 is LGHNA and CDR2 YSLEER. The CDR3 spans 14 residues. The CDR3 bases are TGCGCCAGCAGCCTAGGGACTGCATACAATGAGCAGTTCTTC. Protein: CASSLGTAYNEQFF.

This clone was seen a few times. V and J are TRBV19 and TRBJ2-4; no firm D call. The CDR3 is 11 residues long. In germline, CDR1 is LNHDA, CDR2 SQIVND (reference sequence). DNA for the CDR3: TGTACTCTGCAAGCCAAAAACATTCAGTACTTC. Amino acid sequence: CTLQAKNIQYF.

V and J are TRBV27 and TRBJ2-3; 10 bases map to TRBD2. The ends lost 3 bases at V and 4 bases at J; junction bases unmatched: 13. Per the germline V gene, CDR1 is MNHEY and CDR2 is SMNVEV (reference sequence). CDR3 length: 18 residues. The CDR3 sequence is CASSFLSGGAGLADTQYF. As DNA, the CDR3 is TGTGCCAGCAGTTTTCTCAGCGGGGGGGCAGGGTTGGCAGATACGCAGTATTTT.

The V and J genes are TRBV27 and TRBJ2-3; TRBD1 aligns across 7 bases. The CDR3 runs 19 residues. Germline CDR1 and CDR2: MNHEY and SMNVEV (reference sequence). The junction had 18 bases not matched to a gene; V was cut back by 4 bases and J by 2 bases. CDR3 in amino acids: CASSSRTGESRIATDTQYF. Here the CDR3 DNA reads TGTGCCAGCAGTTCGAGGACAGGAGAATCCCGAATAGCCACAGATACGCAGTATTTT.

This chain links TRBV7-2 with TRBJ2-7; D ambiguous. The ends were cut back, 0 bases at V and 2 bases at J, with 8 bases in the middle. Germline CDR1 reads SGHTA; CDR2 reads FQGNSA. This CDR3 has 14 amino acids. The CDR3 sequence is CASSLAPGPYEQYF. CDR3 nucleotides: TGTGCCAGCAGCTTAGCGCCAGGCCCCTACGAGCAGTACTTC.

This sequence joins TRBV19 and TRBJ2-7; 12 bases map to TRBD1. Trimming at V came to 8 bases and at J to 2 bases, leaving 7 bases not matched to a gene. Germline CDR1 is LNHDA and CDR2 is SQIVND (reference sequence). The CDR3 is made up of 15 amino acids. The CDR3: CASSPGQGAAYEQYF. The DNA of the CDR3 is TGTGCCAGTTCTCCGGGACAGGGGGCGGCCTACGAGCAGTACTTC.

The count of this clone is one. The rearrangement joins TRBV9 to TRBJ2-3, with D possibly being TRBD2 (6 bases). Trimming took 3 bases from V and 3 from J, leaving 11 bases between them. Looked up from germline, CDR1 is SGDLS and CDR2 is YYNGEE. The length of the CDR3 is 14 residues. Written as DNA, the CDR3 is TGTGCCAGCAGCGCTCGACTAGAAACAGATACGCAGTATTTT. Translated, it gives CASSARLETDTQYF.

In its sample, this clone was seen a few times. This chain's CDR3 is CASSIESRAGDTQYF. The CDR3 nucleotides are TGTGCCAGTAGTATAGAATCGAGGGCCGGGGATACGCAGTATTTT. The V gene is TRBV19, the J gene TRBJ2-3; TRBD2 is a possible D gene (5 bases). Trimming stripped 0 bases from V and 6 bases from J, with 13 bases between. The length of the CDR3 is 15 residues. CDR1 is LNHDA and CDR2 is SQIVND in the germline V gene (reference sequence).

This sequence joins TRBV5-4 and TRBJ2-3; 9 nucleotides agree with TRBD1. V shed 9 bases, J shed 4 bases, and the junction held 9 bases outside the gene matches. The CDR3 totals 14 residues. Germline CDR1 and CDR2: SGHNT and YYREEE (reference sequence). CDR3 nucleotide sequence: TGTGCCATGTCCGGGACAGGGCGACCAGATACGCAGTATTTT. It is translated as CAMSGTGRPDTQYF.

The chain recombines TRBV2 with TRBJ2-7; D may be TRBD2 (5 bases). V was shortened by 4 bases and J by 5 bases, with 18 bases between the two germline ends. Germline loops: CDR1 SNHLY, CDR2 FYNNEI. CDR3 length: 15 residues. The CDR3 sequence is CASSGGSGSGNEQYF. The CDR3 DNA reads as TGTGCCAGCAGTGGAGGGTCAGGTTCGGGGAACGAGCAGTACTTC.

For the CDR3, the DNA is TGTGCCAGCTCACGTGAGGAGAGCTCCTATAATTCACCCCTCCACTTT. Translating it yields CASSREESSYNSPLHF. The chain has TRBV18 and TRBJ1-6; no definite D call. V was pared by 4 bases and J by 0 bases, with 10 bases between. CDR1 is KGHSH and CDR2 is LQKENI in the germline V gene. This CDR3 is built from 16 residues. Full variable domain (rest looked up from reference TRBV18 and TRBJ1-6): NAGVMQNPRHLVRRRGQEARLRCSPMKGHSHVYWYRQLPEEGLKFMVYLQKENIIDESGMPKERFSAEFPKEGPSILRIQQVVRGDSAAYFCASSREESSYNSPLHFGNGTRLTVT.

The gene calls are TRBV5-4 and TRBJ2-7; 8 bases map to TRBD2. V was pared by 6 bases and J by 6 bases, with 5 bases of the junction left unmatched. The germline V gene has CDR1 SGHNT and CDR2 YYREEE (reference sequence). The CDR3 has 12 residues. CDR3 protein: CASIGGGSEQYF. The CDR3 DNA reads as TGTGCCAGCATTGGCGGGGGGAGCGAGCAGTACTTC.

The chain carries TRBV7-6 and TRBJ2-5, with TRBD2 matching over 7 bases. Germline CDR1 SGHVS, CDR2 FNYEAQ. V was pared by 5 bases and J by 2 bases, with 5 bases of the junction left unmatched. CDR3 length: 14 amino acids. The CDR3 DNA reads TGTGCCAGCAGCAGAATCGGGAGGCAAGAGACCCAGTACTTC. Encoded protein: CASSRIGRQETQYF.

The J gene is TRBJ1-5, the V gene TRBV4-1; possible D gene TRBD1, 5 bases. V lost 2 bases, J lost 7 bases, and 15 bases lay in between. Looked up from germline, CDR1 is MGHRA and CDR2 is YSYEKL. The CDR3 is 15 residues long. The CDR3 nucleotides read TGCGCCAGCAGCCAACTCGCAGGGCAAGGACAGCCCCAGCATTTT. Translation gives CASSQLAGQGQPQHF.

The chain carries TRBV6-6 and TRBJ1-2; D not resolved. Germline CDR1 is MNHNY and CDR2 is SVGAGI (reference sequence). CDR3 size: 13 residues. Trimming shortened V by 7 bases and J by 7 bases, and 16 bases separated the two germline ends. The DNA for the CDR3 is TGTGCCAGCACCCCACGGCAGGCTGGTGGCTACACCTTC. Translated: CASTPRQAGGYTF.

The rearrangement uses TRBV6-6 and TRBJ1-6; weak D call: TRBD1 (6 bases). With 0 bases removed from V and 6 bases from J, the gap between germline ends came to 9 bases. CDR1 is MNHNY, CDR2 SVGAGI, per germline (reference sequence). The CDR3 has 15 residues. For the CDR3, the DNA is TGTGCCAGCAGTTACTCTCGGACAGCTAATTCACCCCTCCACTTT. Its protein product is CASSYSRTANSPLHF.

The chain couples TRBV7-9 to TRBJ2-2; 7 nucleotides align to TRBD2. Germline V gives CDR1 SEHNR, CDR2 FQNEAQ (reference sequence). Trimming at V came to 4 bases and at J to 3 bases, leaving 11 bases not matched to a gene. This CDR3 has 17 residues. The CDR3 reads CASSSSRGLADTGELFF. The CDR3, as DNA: TGTGCCAGCAGCTCGTCCCGAGGGCTAGCGGACACCGGGGAGCTGTTTTTT.

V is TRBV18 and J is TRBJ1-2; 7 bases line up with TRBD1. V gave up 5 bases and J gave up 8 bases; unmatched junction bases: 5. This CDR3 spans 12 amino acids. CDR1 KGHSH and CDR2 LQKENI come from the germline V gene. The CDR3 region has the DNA TGTGCCAGCTCAGTTCGGGACAGCGGCTACACCTTC. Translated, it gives CASSVRDSGYTF.

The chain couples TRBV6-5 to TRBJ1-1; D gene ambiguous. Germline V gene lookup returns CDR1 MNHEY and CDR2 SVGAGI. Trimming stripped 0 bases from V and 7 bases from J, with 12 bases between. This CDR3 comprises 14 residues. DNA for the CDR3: TGTGCCAGCAGTTACTCTATCGCCGGTTATGAAGCTTTCTTT. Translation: CASSYSIAGYEAFF.

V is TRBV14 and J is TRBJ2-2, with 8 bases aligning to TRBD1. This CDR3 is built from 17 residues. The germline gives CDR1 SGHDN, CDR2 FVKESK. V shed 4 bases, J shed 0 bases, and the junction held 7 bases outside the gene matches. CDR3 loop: CASSPTWTGTNTGELFF. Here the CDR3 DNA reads TGTGCCAGCAGCCCAACCTGGACAGGGACGAACACCGGGGAGCTGTTTTTT.

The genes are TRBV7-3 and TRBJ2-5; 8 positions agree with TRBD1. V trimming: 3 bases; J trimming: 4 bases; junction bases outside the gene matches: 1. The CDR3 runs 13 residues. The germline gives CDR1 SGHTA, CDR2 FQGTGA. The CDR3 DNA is TGTGCCAGCAGCTTTACAGGGGGAGAGACCCAGTACTTC. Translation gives CASSFTGGETQYF.